This record concerns one T cell receptor (beta chain) sequence. Its antigen is still unknown. The CDR3 has 13 amino acids. Trimming took 0 bases from V and 7 from J, leaving 9 bases between them. CDR1 SGHTA and CDR2 FQGNSA come from the germline V gene. Library preparation (for TCRbeta) was performed with unique molecular identifiers. TCRdb analysed the PCR reads with MiXCR anew, one entry per CDR3 protein. Seen here are some 200,000 distinct CDR3 sequences, around 7.7% observed once, and the top ten hold roughly 36%. The data derive from a study of T-cell reconstitution after alpha-beta-depleted transplantation in children. Notes on the study in general: Expanded graft clones, several hundred of them, were reportedly the source of alpha-beta T cells about two months after transplant. T-cell counts and diversity were attributed mostly to newly produced T cells one year after transplant. Surviving recipient T cells and thymic progenitors produced the high day-60 TCRbeta diversity seen in some patients.

The receptor comes from a male patient between 2 and 9 years old who had a stem cell transplant for acute myeloid leukemia, so the T cells may come from the graft donor. The chain has TRBV7-2 and TRBJ1-1; D ambiguous. The source was PBMCs, mostly from graft donor cells, collected 360 days after TCRalphabeta/CD19-depleted stem cell transplant. DNA for the CDR3: TGTGCCAGCAGCTTAGCGCATGGGCTTGAAGCTTTCTTT. It translates to CASSLAHGLEAFF. Together with reference TRBV7-2 and TRBJ1-1, the CDR3 gives the full variable domain: GAGVSQSPSNKVTEKGKDVELRCDPISGHTALYWYRQSLGQGLEFLIYFQGNSAPDKSGLPSDRFSAERTGGSVSTLTIQRTQQEDSAVYLCASSLAHGLEAFFGQGTRLTVV.